This TCR beta chain appears in the sequencing data of a study of shared clonotypes between healthy human individuals. Study-wide background: The study drew on two women and three men aged 18 to 49 as donors. The study's findings and limits: A handful of donors shared about 4.8% of their naive CD4 clonotypes. The study found lower generation probabilities in non-shared clonotypes than in those shared by all four donors.

The study separated CD4+ cells into CD45RA+ naive and CD45RA-negative memory subsets. Turning to this clone: What it recognizes is unknown.

TCRdb's copy holds only in-frame clones and misses some; the assay was immunoSEQ multiplex PCR. The table lists about 1 million clones, 70% to 80% of them singletons. The V gene end was trimmed by 11 bases and the J gene end by 3 bases; junction bases not matched to a gene: 5. The CDR3 extends over 13 amino acids. Germline V gene lookup returns CDR1 SEHNR and CDR2 FQNEAQ (reference sequence). Input material: memory CD4+ T cells sorted from blood. Indicated subset: CD45RA-negative fraction. The J gene is TRBJ2-2, the V gene TRBV7-9; TRBD2 agrees at 8 bases. The clonotype comes from a man aged 18 to 30 in good health. CDR3 nucleotides: TGTGCCCCCGGGAGGGACCACACCGGGGAGCTGTTTTTT. As protein: CAPGRDHTGELFF.